This entry lists 24 T cell receptor beta chains sequenced from one sample in a study of shared clonotypes between healthy human individuals. TCRdb's copy holds only in-frame clones and misses some; the assay was immunoSEQ multiplex PCR. The sample records around 2.5 million clones, roughly 93% being singletons. What was sequenced was naive CD4+ T cells from PBMCs. Regarding subset: CD45RA+ positively selected. The receptors come from a man between 18 and 29 years old in good health. Some clones in this sample may be carry-over from other donors' samples.

The CDR3 sequence is CSVAQGVGQFF. CDR3 DNA sequence: TGCAGCGTTGCGCAGGGCGTTGGGCAGTTCTTC. V usage is TRBV29-1 and J usage is TRBJ2-1; TRBD1 might be the D (5 bases). V lost 4 bases, J lost 12 bases, and 13 bases lay in between. Germline CDR1 and CDR2: SQVTM and ANQGSEA. The CDR3 covers 11 residues.

To note about this clone: This is likely a read error, given that the CDR3 carries no conserved phenylalanine or tryptophan at its end. The DNA is left out, because the CDR3 cannot be placed on it with certainty; the CDR3 is given as TCRdb lists it. This chain uses TRBV5-7 with TRBJ2-7; the D call in the table, TRBD1, was not verified against the DNA. TRBV5-7 has ORF status, its function being uncertain. Ends included, the CDR3 has 10 residues. The CDR3 reads CASSPPSGAL.

The chain recombines TRBV29-1 with TRBJ2-7; 10 bases match TRBD1. The CDR3 runs 15 residues. With 2 bases clipped from V and 0 bases from J, the junction kept 4 bases outside the gene matches. The V gene's germline CDR1 is SQVTM and CDR2 ANQGSEA. CDR3 in DNA: TGCAGCGTTGAACAATGGGACAGGGGCTCCTACGAGCAGTACTTC. The encoded protein is CSVEQWDRGSYEQYF.

The CDR3 loop reads CASSELGQGYEQYF. The CDR3 nucleotides are TGTGCCAGCAGTGAATTGGGACAGGGTTACGAGCAGTACTTC. The chain joins TRBV25-1 to TRBJ2-7, with 9 positions matching TRBD1. The germline gives CDR1 MGHDK, CDR2 SYGVNS. The CDR3 has 14 residues. The junction had 2 bases not matched to a gene; V was cut back by 1 base and J by 4 bases.

Remarks on this clone: This specimen includes other DNA sequences encoding the same CDR3. CDR3 loop: CASSYSPGGSYEQYF. CDR3 coding DNA: TGTGCCAGCAGTTACTCCCCAGGGGGCTCCTACGAGCAGTACTTC. J is TRBJ2-7 and V is TRBV6-5, with 7 bases lining up with TRBD1. The length of the CDR3 is 15 residues. V was pared by 0 bases and J by 0 bases, with 2 bases of the junction left unmatched. Germline V lookup: CDR1 MNHEY, CDR2 SVGAGI.

As for this clone: Other DNA sequences in this specimen translate into the identical CDR3. The chain joins TRBV11-2 to TRBJ2-1, with TRBD2 matching 11 bases. The CDR3 has 15 amino acids. V shed 5 bases, J shed 2 bases, and the junction held 2 bases outside the gene matches. Per the germline V gene, CDR1 is SGHAT and CDR2 is FQNNGV. The CDR3 spells CASSLGLAAYNEQFF. The CDR3 DNA reads as TGTGCCAGCAGCCTGGGACTAGCGGCCTACAATGAGCAGTTCTTC.

As DNA, the CDR3 is TGTGCCACCAGCAGAGATTCCCCCAGGTACAATGAGCAGTTCTTC. It translates to CATSRDSPRYNEQFF. The chain uses TRBV15 and TRBJ2-1; D remains ambiguous. CDR1 is LNHNV, CDR2 YYDKDF, per germline (reference sequence). Trimming took 0 bases from V and 4 from J, leaving 10 bases between them. CDR3 size: 15 residues.

The rearrangement joins TRBV6-6 to TRBJ2-7; no clear D. The germline V gene encodes CDR1 MNHNY and CDR2 SVGAGI (reference sequence). Trimming removed 4 bases from V and 6 bases from J, with 16 bases in between. There are 14 residues in the CDR3. CDR3 loop: CASSLNRGIGEQYF. The CDR3 DNA reads TGTGCCAGCAGTTTAAACAGAGGTATTGGCGAGCAGTACTTC.

The gene calls are TRBV7-9 and TRBJ1-4, with a possible D match to TRBD1 (6 bases). CDR1 SEHNR and CDR2 FQNEAQ come from the germline V gene (reference sequence). Trimming shortened V by 8 bases and J by 5 bases, and 12 bases separated the two germline ends. The CDR3 is 13 amino acids. This CDR3 is CASGGQGNEKLFF. Here the CDR3 DNA reads TGTGCCAGCGGCGGGCAGGGGAATGAAAAACTGTTTTTT. Full variable domain (rest looked up from reference TRBV7-9 and TRBJ1-4): DTGVSQNPRHKITKRGQNVTFRCDPISEHNRLYWYRQTLGQGPEFLTYFQNEAQLEKSRLLSDRFSAERPKGSFSTLEIQRTEQGDSAMYLCASGGQGNEKLFFGSGTQLSVL.

The chain recombines TRBV19 with TRBJ1-1, with unresolved D. The V and J ends lost 1 base and 0 bases respectively, with 9 bases between them. Germline values: CDR1 LNHDA, CDR2 SQIVND (reference sequence). This CDR3 is built from 15 residues. The CDR3 region has the DNA TGTGCCAGTAGTATAGTTCACAGAGTGAACACTGAAGCTTTCTTT. This codes for CASSIVHRVNTEAFF.

The CDR3: CAWSWTGPPDTQYF. In DNA, the CDR3 is TGTGCCTGGAGCTGGACGGGTCCGCCAGATACGCAGTATTTT. The V gene is TRBV30, the J gene TRBJ2-3; D unresolved. The ends were cut back, 3 bases at V and 4 bases at J, with 14 bases in the middle. CDR3 length: 14 residues. The V gene's germline CDR1 is GTSNPN and CDR2 SVGIG (reference sequence).

This CDR3 reads CASSNRRNSNQPQHF. CDR3 sequence (DNA): TGTGCCAGCAGCAACCGACGGAATAGCAATCAGCCCCAGCATTTT. This chain connects TRBV7-8 to TRBJ1-5; D gene ambiguous. CDR1 is SGHVS, CDR2 FQNEAQ, per germline. The CDR3 is 15 amino acids. V shed 5 bases and J shed 0 bases, with 11 bases lying between them.

The J gene is TRBJ2-7, the V gene TRBV2, with TRBD2 matching 11 bases. Germline V lookup: CDR1 SNHLY, CDR2 FYNNEI. CDR3 length: 14 residues. V was clipped by 8 bases and J by 1 base; unmatched bases: 4. The CDR3 DNA sequence: TGTGCCAGCGACGGGACTAGCGGATCCTACGAGCAGTACTTC. It codes for CASDGTSGSYEQYF.

The rearrangement links TRBV19 to TRBJ1-2; tentatively, D is TRBD1 (6 bases). Germline values: CDR1 LNHDA, CDR2 SQIVND (reference sequence). The CDR3 extends over 13 amino acids. CDR3 sequence: CVPLDRLYHGYTF. The CDR3 coding sequence is TGTGTCCCCCTTGACAGGCTATACCATGGCTACACCTTC.

The chain uses TRBV21-1 and TRBJ2-2; TRBD2, the table's D call, lacks a check against the DNA. TRBV21-1 is listed as a pseudogene. The CDR3 has 19 residues. CDR3 in amino acids: CASSNQRWTSGSSSGELFF. CDR3 in DNA: TGTGCCAGCAGCAATCAGAGGTGGACTAGCGGGAGTAGTTCCGGGGAGCTGTTTTTT.

The chain combines TRBV2 with TRBJ1-1; D unclear. Trimming stripped 1 base from V and 0 bases from J, with 9 bases between. Germline CDR1 is SNHLY and CDR2 is FYNNEI. This CDR3 region has 15 residues. This CDR3 is CASSEGFPMNTEAFF. Here the CDR3 DNA reads TGTGCCAGCAGTGAAGGGTTTCCCATGAACACTGAAGCTTTCTTT.

This chain links TRBV7-8 with TRBJ1-5; D is undetermined. The length of the CDR3 is 15 residues. Trimming removed 1 base at V and 2 bases at J, with 9 bases between. Per the germline V gene, CDR1 is SGHVS and CDR2 is FQNEAQ. CDR3 DNA: TGTGCCAGCAGCTTAGGGGTATGGGGCAATCAGCCCCAGCATTTT. This sequence encodes CASSLGVWGNQPQHF.

The rearrangement links TRBV9 to TRBJ2-1, with 14 bases lining up with TRBD2. Germline values: CDR1 SGDLS, CDR2 YYNGEE. Trimming cost V 3 bases and J 8 bases; bases outside gene matches: 13. The CDR3 is 18 amino acids. The CDR3 is CASSATPGLAGEGYEQFF. CDR3 bases: TGTGCCAGCAGCGCCACACCGGGACTAGCGGGGGAGGGGTATGAGCAGTTCTTC.

The gene calls are TRBV19 and TRBJ1-2; no definite D call. Between the trimmed V and J ends, which lost 5 bases and 4 bases, there was a span of 14 bases. Germline CDR1 reads LNHDA; CDR2 reads SQIVND (reference sequence). The CDR3 runs 14 residues. CDR3 DNA: TGTGCCAGTAGTGTCGGTCAGATTGGCTATGGCTACACCTTC. Its protein is CASSVGQIGYGYTF.

The chain has TRBV28 and TRBJ2-1, with 10 bases matching TRBD2. V gave up 6 bases and J gave up 5 bases; unmatched junction bases: 16. The CDR3 is made up of 18 amino acids. The germline V gene encodes CDR1 MDHEN and CDR2 SYDVKM. The CDR3 is CASRTWGLAGDANNEQFF. The CDR3 region has the DNA TGTGCCAGCAGAACTTGGGGGCTAGCGGGAGACGCTAACAATGAGCAGTTCTTC. Full variable domain (rest looked up from reference TRBV28 and TRBJ2-1): DVKVTQSSRYLVKRTGEKVFLECVQDMDHENMFWYRQDPGLGLRLIYFSYDVKMKEKGDIPEGYSVSREKKERFSLILESASTNQTSMYLCASRTWGLAGDANNEQFFGPGTRLTVL.

The chain links TRBV6-5 to TRBJ1-5; 7 positions match TRBD1. The CDR3 runs 13 residues. V lost 4 bases, J lost 9 bases, and 6 bases stayed unmatched. From germline, CDR1 is MNHEY and CDR2 SVGAGI. DNA for the CDR3: TGTGCCAGCAGTTGGGACAGAAAAGCGCCCCAGCATTTT. Protein: CASSWDRKAPQHF.

J is TRBJ2-3 and V is TRBV5-1, with TRBD2 matching 14 bases. This CDR3 is 17 amino acids long. Germline CDR1 SGHRS, CDR2 YFSETQ. J was trimmed by 0 bases and V by 4 bases; bases with no gene match: 4. Written as DNA, the CDR3 is TGCGCCAGCAGCCAAAGGACTAGCGGGGGGAGCACAGATACGCAGTATTTT. The encoded protein is CASSQRTSGGSTDTQYF.

The chain is built from TRBV6-4 and TRBJ2-5; 10 nucleotides line up with TRBD2. J gave up 2 bases and V 4 bases, and 4 bases lay outside the gene matches. From germline, CDR1 is MRHNA and CDR2 SNTAGT. There are 15 residues in the CDR3. CDR3 sequence: CASSATSGKQETQYF. Written as DNA, the CDR3 is TGTGCCAGCAGTGCAACTAGCGGGAAACAAGAGACCCAGTACTTC.

This clone was counted once. The chain links TRBV7-2 to TRBJ2-2, with D hard to call. CDR3 size: 15 residues. Germline assignment: CDR1 SGHTA and CDR2 FQGNSA. The V end lost 0 bases, the J end lost 5 bases, and 10 bases lay between the germline ends. The CDR3 region is CASSLAAILTGELFF. DNA for the CDR3: TGTGCCAGCAGCTTAGCGGCGATCTTAACCGGGGAGCTGTTTTTT.